The rows below give T cell receptor beta chains drawn from one sample of a study of breast tumors, draining lymph nodes, adjacent tissues. TCRdb analysed the multiplex PCR reads with MiXCR anew, one entry per CDR3 protein. The sample has 130,000 or so distinct CDR3 sequences, under 25% seen once; the top ten hold under 3%. The sample was axillary lymph node tissue. These receptors all stem from a female donor with breast cancer. Some clones in this sample may be carry-over from other donors' samples. CDR3s include the opening cysteine and the closing phenylalanine or tryptophan. Fields, in order: V gene, D gene, clone size, J gene, CDR3 DNA, CDR3 protein. A D gene is named only where the DNA matches it firmly. Clone size is stated in some rows and not others, as once, few, many or a class when expanded.

V gene: TRBV2; D gene: NA; clone size: many; J gene: TRBJ2-1; CDR3 DNA: TGTGCCAGCAGGCCCCTAAGTAGTTGGGAGCAGTTCTTC; CDR3 protein: CASRPLSSWEQFF
V gene: TRBV5-8; D gene: TRBD1; clone size: many; J gene: TRBJ2-7; CDR3 DNA: TGTGCCAGCAGCTTCACTGACAGGGACTCCTACGAGCAGTACTTC; CDR3 protein: CASSFTDRDSYEQYF
V gene: TRBV6-1; D gene: NA; clone size: NA; J gene: TRBJ2-4; CDR3 DNA: TGTGCCAGCAGTTGGTCCGGACCGATAGCCAAAAACATTCTGTACTTC; CDR3 protein: CASSWSGPIAKNILYF
V gene: TRBV24-1; D gene: NA; clone size: NA; J gene: TRBJ2-7; CDR3 DNA: TGTGCCACCAGTGTCCCTGAGAGGGGGCAATTCGAACTAGCGCCTACCTACGAGCAGTACTTC; CDR3 protein: CATSVPERGQFELAPTYEQYF
V gene: TRBV5-1; D gene: TRBD1; clone size: many; J gene: TRBJ2-1; CDR3 DNA: TGCGCCAGCAGCTTGGTGGACAGGGTGAATGAGCAGTTCTTC; CDR3 protein: CASSLVDRVNEQFF
V gene: TRBV10-3; D gene: TRBD2; clone size: many; J gene: TRBJ2-1; CDR3 DNA: TGTGCCATCAGTGAGGTAGCGGGAGTAGACGAGCAGTTCTTC; CDR3 protein: CAISEVAGVDEQFF
V gene: TRBV11-3; D gene: NA; clone size: many; J gene: TRBJ2-5; CDR3 DNA: TGTGCCAGCAGCTTAGGATGGCAAGAGACCCAGTACTTC; CDR3 protein: CASSLGWQETQYF
V gene: TRBV10-2; D gene: NA; clone size: many; J gene: TRBJ1-4; CDR3 DNA: TGCGCCAGCAGTGCCGGGAGAATTGAAAAACTGTTTTTT; CDR3 protein: CASSAGRIEKLFF
V gene: TRBV13; D gene: NA; clone size: many; J gene: TRBJ2-1; CDR3 DNA: TGTGCCAGCAGTCGGAGGGCCCCATACAATGAGCAGTTCTTC; CDR3 protein: CASSRRAPYNEQFF
V gene: TRBV6-6; D gene: NA; clone size: many; J gene: TRBJ2-3; CDR3 DNA: TGTGCCAGCCGCTCGGGGACTTGGGGCACAGATACGCAGTATTTT; CDR3 protein: CASRSGTWGTDTQYF